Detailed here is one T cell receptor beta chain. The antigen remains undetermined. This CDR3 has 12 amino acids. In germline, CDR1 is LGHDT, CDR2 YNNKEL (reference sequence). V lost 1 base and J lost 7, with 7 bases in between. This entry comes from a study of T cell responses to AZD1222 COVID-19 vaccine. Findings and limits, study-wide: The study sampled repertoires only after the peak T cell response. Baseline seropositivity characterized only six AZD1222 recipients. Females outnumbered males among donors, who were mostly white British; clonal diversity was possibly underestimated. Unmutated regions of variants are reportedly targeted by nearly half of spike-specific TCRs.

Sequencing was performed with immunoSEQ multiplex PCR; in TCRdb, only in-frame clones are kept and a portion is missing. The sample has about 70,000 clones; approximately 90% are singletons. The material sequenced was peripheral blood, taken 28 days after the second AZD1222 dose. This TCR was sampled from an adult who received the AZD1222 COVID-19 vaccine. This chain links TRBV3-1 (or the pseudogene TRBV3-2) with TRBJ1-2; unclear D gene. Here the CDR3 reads CASSQASVGYTF. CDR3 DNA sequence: TGTGCCAGCAGCCAAGCGTCGGTTGGCTACACCTTC.